This entry lists 27 T cell receptor beta chains sequenced from one sample in a study of OX40 agonist ivuxolimab in advanced cancers. The method was immunoSEQ multiplex PCR; TCRdb's version includes in-frame clones alone and lacks a portion of them. Of some 75,000 clones listed, more than 75% are singletons. The source was CD4+ or CD8+ T cells sorted from blood, collected in a trial of the OX40 agonist ivuxolimab. These receptors were taken from an adult with an advanced solid tumor such as melanoma, head and neck, liver or kidney cancer.

This clone was seen just once. The J gene is TRBJ2-3, the V gene TRBV20-1, with D unclear. V shed 6 bases and J shed 4 bases, with 5 bases lying between them. Germline V gene sequence: CDR1 DFQATT, CDR2 SNEGSKA (reference sequence). This CDR3 has 10 amino acids. The CDR3 loop reads CSAPSDTQYF. The DNA for the CDR3 is TGCAGTGCACCATCAGATACGCAGTATTTT.

This chain connects TRBV7-3 to TRBJ1-6; no reliable D call. The CDR3 has 13 amino acids. The germline gives CDR1 SGHTA, CDR2 FQGTGA. The germline V and J ends were trimmed by 5 bases and 6 bases, with 8 bases remaining between them. This chain's CDR3 is CASSRGGNSPLHF. The CDR3 DNA reads TGTGCCAGCAGCCGAGGCGGTAATTCACCCCTCCACTTT.

The J gene is TRBJ1-6, the V gene TRBV6-4; 9 bases align to TRBD1. CDR1 MRHNA and CDR2 SNTAGT come from the germline V gene. V trimming: 5 bases; J trimming: 0 bases; junction bases outside the gene matches: 5. The CDR3 is 17 residues long. The CDR3: CASSSQGASSYNSPLHF. The CDR3 region has the DNA TGTGCCAGCAGTTCACAGGGGGCCAGCTCCTATAATTCACCCCTCCACTTT.

This clone was seen a handful of times. The chain employs TRBV7-9 and TRBJ2-1; 11 bases agree with TRBD2. The CDR3 contains 15 residues. Losses at the gene ends were 2 bases for V and 8 bases for J; bases not matched to a gene: 5. Looked up from germline, CDR1 is SEHNR and CDR2 is FQNEAQ (reference sequence). In DNA form, the CDR3 reads TGTGCCAGCAGCTTACACCTAGCGGGGGGTCATGAGCAGTTCTTC. Protein sequence: CASSLHLAGGHEQFF.

The CDR3 loop is CASSQDGPGGYSYEQYF. CDR3 nucleotides: TGCGCCAGCAGCCAAGATGGACCGGGGGGTTACTCCTACGAGCAGTACTTC. The chain links TRBV4-3 to TRBJ2-7, with TRBD2 identical over 7 bases. Germline values: CDR1 LGHNA, CDR2 YSLEER. The junction had 8 bases not matched to a gene; V was cut back by 0 bases and J by 0 bases. CDR3 length: 17 residues.

V is TRBV6-5 and J is TRBJ2-1; D is uncertain. The CDR3 sequence is 13 residues long. Germline CDR1 reads MNHEY; CDR2 reads SVGAGI. Trimming took off 5 bases at V and 7 bases at J, with 12 bases between the two ends. DNA of the CDR3: TGTGCCAGCAGTCCGGCTTCTCGGAATGAGCAGTTCTTC. Protein: CASSPASRNEQFF.

The chain has TRBV10-2 and TRBJ1-1; 11 nucleotides agree with TRBD1. The germline V gene encodes CDR1 WSHSY and CDR2 SAAADI. Losses at the gene ends were 10 bases for V and 5 bases for J; bases not matched to a gene: 12. The CDR3 runs 15 residues. CDR3 region: CATRTAGTGGTEAFF. The CDR3 DNA sequence: TGCGCCACCCGTACCGCCGGGACAGGGGGGACTGAAGCTTTCTTT.

J is TRBJ2-5 and V is TRBV9, with 10 bases that match TRBD1. This CDR3 comprises 18 residues. The trim removed 0 bases at V and 0 bases at J, leaving 8 bases unmatched. Germline CDR1 reads SGDLS; CDR2 reads YYNGEE. CDR3 nucleotide sequence: TGTGCCAGCAGCGTAGGACCTTGGGGGACAGGGGACCAAGAGACCCAGTACTTC. Its protein is CASSVGPWGTGDQETQYF.

CDR3 in amino acids: CASTLGQGQETQYF. Here the CDR3 DNA reads TGTGCCAGCACATTAGGACAGGGTCAAGAGACCCAGTACTTC. The rearrangement uses TRBV6-6 and TRBJ2-5; TRBD1 matches at 8 bases. CDR1 is MNHNY and CDR2 is SVGAGI in the germline V gene (reference sequence). CDR3 size: 14 residues. The ends lost 7 bases at V and 2 bases at J; junction bases unmatched: 6.

This clone was observed a few times. The chain employs TRBV28 and TRBJ2-2; D may be TRBD2 (5 bases). The V end was cut by 6 bases, the J end by 4 bases, with 18 bases between. The CDR3 consists of 16 residues. CDR1 is MDHEN, CDR2 SYDVKM, per germline. The CDR3 here is CASSRFEGSGTGELFF. Here the CDR3 DNA reads TGTGCCAGCAGCCGGTTTGAGGGCAGTGGCACCGGGGAGCTGTTTTTT.

The chain combines TRBV2 with TRBJ1-4; tentatively, D is TRBD1 (5 bases). Germline loops: CDR1 SNHLY, CDR2 FYNNEI. The V and J ends lost 5 bases and 7 bases respectively, with 17 bases between them. The CDR3 is made up of 15 amino acids. The CDR3 here is CASSPVSRALEKLFF. The CDR3 DNA is TGTGCCAGCAGTCCCGTCTCCAGGGCTCTTGAAAAACTGTTTTTT.

V usage is TRBV14 and J usage is TRBJ2-3, with no clear D. CDR3 length equals 18 residues. Germline V CDR1 and CDR2: SGHDN, FVKESK. Deletions cut 0 bases from V and 2 bases from J, with 18 bases between. CDR3 amino acids: CASSQDLGSHYSTDTQYF. The CDR3 DNA reads as TGTGCCAGCAGCCAAGATCTAGGCAGCCACTACTCCACAGATACGCAGTATTTT.

The chain joins TRBV28 to TRBJ1-6; 7 positions match TRBD1. CDR3 length equals 14 residues. J gave up 5 bases and V 3 bases, and 1 base lay outside the gene matches. Looked up from germline, CDR1 is MDHEN and CDR2 is SYDVKM. Here the CDR3 reads CASSLGTDNSPLHF. The CDR3 DNA reads TGTGCCAGCAGTTTGGGGACAGATAATTCACCCCTCCACTTT.

This chain joins TRBV28 and TRBJ1-2, with 7 bases fitting TRBD1. Per the germline V gene, CDR1 is MDHEN and CDR2 is SYDVKM. There are 14 residues in the CDR3. The V gene end was trimmed by 1 base and the J gene end by 7 bases; junction bases not matched to a gene: 6. The CDR3 reads CASSLSGQQGGYTF. The CDR3 DNA follows: TGTGCCAGCAGTTTATCGGGACAGCAGGGTGGCTACACCTTC.

The V call is TRBV4-3, the J call TRBJ2-2; D assignment may be TRBD1 or TRBD2 (5 bases each). This CDR3 has 13 amino acids. The V end was cut by 4 bases, the J end by 8 bases, with 11 bases between. Germline-derived CDR1 and CDR2 are LGHNA and YSLEER. CDR3 in amino acids: CASSRDHWGELFF. The CDR3 DNA follows: TGCGCCAGCAGCCGGGACCATTGGGGGGAGCTGTTTTTT.

The genes are TRBV6-6 and TRBJ2-2, with a weak D call TRBD1 (6 bases). Germline values: CDR1 MNHNY, CDR2 SVGAGI (reference sequence). The CDR3 covers 15 residues. Trimming took 5 bases from V and 1 from J, leaving 11 bases between them. CDR3 nucleotides: TGTGCCAGCAGTGGGGGCGGGCTGAACACCGGGGAGCTGTTTTTT. Encoded protein: CASSGGGLNTGELFF.

The rearrangement links TRBV4-1 to TRBJ1-1, with D unclear. From germline, CDR1 is MGHRA and CDR2 YSYEKL. Trimming shortened V by 5 bases and J by 2 bases, and 15 bases separated the two germline ends. This CDR3 has 15 amino acids. CDR3 loop: CASSARTILNTEAFF. The DNA for the CDR3 is TGCGCCAGCAGCGCCCGGACCATCCTCAACACTGAAGCTTTCTTT.

The chain couples TRBV5-4 to TRBJ2-1; D gene uncertain. Looked up from germline, CDR1 is SGHNT and CDR2 is YYREEE (reference sequence). The CDR3 is 17 amino acids. V dropped 0 bases and J dropped 6 bases, with 19 bases sitting between them. The CDR3 protein is CASSLVLWSDPSNEQFF. CDR3 sequence (DNA): TGTGCCAGCAGCTTGGTACTTTGGTCAGATCCCTCCAATGAGCAGTTCTTC.

The table lists this clone with a few counts. The chain has TRBV5-1 and TRBJ1-4; no firm D call. CDR3 length: 15 amino acids. V lost 2 bases and J lost 7, with 15 bases in between. Germline V lookup: CDR1 SGHRS, CDR2 YFSETQ. This chain's CDR3 is CASSLRPEGSEKLFF. CDR3 nucleotides: TGCGCCAGCAGCTTAAGGCCAGAGGGAAGTGAAAAACTGTTTTTT.

V and J are TRBV7-9 and TRBJ1-2; unclear D gene. Per germline, CDR1 SEHNR and CDR2 FQNEAQ (reference sequence). The CDR3 runs to 12 residues. Trimming stripped 5 bases from V and 2 bases from J, with 6 bases between. CDR3 sequence: CASSRGNYGYTF. The CDR3 nucleotides read TGTGCCAGCAGCCGAGGGAACTATGGCTACACCTTC. Combining the CDR3 with reference TRBV7-9 and TRBJ1-2 gives the whole variable domain DTGVSQNPRHKITKRGQNVTFRCDPISEHNRLYWYRQTLGQGPEFLTYFQNEAQLEKSRLLSDRFSAERPKGSFSTLEIQRTEQGDSAMYLCASSRGNYGYTFGSGTRLTVV.

This chain joins TRBV11-1 and TRBJ1-1; 10 nucleotides agree with TRBD1. The germline V gene encodes CDR1 SGHAT and CDR2 FQDESV (reference sequence). The CDR3 is 16 amino acids. The V segment lost 2 bases and the J segment 10 bases; nucleotides outside the gene matches: 13. This CDR3 reads CASSLRPGQGIERAFF. CDR3 DNA: TGTGCCAGCAGCTTACGTCCGGGACAGGGGATAGAGCGAGCTTTCTTT. Combining the CDR3 with reference TRBV11-1 and TRBJ1-1 gives the whole variable domain EAEVAQSPRYKITEKSQAVAFWCDPISGHATLYWYRQILGQGPELLVQFQDESVVDDSQLPKDRFSAERLKGVDSTLKIQPAELGDSAMYLCASSLRPGQGIERAFFGQGTRLTVV.

The J gene is TRBJ2-2, the V gene TRBV7-8; D remains ambiguous. Trimming pared 1 base from V and 7 bases from J, leaving 10 bases between. Germline CDR1 SGHVS, CDR2 FQNEAQ. There are 14 residues in the CDR3. The CDR3 nucleotides are TGTGCCAGCAGCTTAGGAACAAGACGCGGGGAGCTGTTTTTT. It encodes CASSLGTRRGELFF.

Only a few counts were recorded for this clone. This chain links TRBV27 with TRBJ1-2; tentatively, D is TRBD1 (6 bases). CDR1 and CDR2 from the germline V gene are MNHEY and SMNVEV (reference sequence). This CDR3 has 13 amino acids. Deletions cut 6 bases from V and 6 bases from J, with 14 bases between. Here the CDR3 DNA reads TGTGCCAGCAGCCCACAGGGTAGGGATGGCTACACCTTC. Amino acids: CASSPQGRDGYTF.

V gene TRBV6-1 combines with J gene TRBJ1-5; the D gene is possibly TRBD1 (6 bases). Trimming cost V 4 bases and J 5 bases, with 12 bases left between them. This CDR3 spans 14 amino acids. CDR1 MNHNS and CDR2 SASEGT come from the germline V gene. The CDR3 region is CASSVQGGDQPQHF. CDR3 DNA: TGTGCCAGCAGTGTACAAGGGGGGGATCAGCCCCAGCATTTT.

This chain uses TRBV6-1 with TRBJ1-4, with TRBD1 identical over 8 bases. The CDR3 runs 15 residues. Germline trimming cut 2 bases from V and 7 bases from J; bases unmatched to any gene: 6. Per the germline V gene, CDR1 is MNHNS and CDR2 is SASEGT. The CDR3: CASSETGGWGEKLFF. The CDR3, as DNA: TGTGCCAGCAGTGAAACAGGGGGATGGGGTGAAAAACTGTTTTTT.

In this sample, this clone turned up once. The V and J genes are TRBV6-6 and TRBJ2-7, with TRBD1 as a possible D gene (5 bases). Germline CDR1 reads MNHNY; CDR2 reads SVGAGI (reference sequence). The CDR3 extends over 15 amino acids. The V and J ends lost 0 bases and 2 bases respectively, with 11 bases between them. CDR3 sequence: CASSYSGKGTYEQYV. CDR3 in DNA: TGTGCCAGCAGTTACTCGGGGAAGGGGACCTACGAGCAGTACGTC.

The chain links TRBV9 to TRBJ2-3, with D maybe TRBD2 (5 bases). V was trimmed by 0 bases and J by 0 bases, leaving 11 bases between them. CDR1 is SGDLS, CDR2 YYNGEE, per germline. The CDR3 covers 16 residues. This CDR3 reads CASSVGLGASTDTQYF. The CDR3 coding sequence is TGTGCCAGCAGCGTAGGTCTGGGAGCTAGCACAGATACGCAGTATTTT.